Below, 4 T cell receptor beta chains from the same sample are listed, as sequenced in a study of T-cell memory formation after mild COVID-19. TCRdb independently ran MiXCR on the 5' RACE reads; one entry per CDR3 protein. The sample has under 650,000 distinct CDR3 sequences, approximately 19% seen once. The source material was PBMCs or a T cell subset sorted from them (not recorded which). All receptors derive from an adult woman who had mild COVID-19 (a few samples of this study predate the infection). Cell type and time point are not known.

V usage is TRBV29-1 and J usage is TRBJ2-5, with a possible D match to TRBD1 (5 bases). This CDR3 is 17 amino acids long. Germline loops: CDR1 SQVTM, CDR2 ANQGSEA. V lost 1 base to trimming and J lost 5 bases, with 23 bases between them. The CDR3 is CSVEGFRGSGQLETQYF. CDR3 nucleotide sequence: TGCAGCGTTGAAGGTTTTAGGGGATCAGGTCAGCTCGAGACCCAGTACTTC.

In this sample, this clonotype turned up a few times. CDR3 in amino acids: CASRGLAGGSQYF. CDR3 nucleotide sequence: TGTGCCAGCAGGGGACTAGCGGGGGGATCGCAGTATTTT. The V call is TRBV2, the J call TRBJ2-3; TRBD2 matches 15 bases. The CDR3 length is 13 residues. Germline CDR1 and CDR2: SNHLY and FYNNEI. J was trimmed by 10 bases and V by 6 bases; bases with no gene match: 2.

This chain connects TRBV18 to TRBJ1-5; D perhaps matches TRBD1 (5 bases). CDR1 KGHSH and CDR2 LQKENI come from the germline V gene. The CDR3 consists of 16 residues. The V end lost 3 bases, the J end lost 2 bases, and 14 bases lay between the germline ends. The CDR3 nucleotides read TGTGCCAGCTCACCGGGACTACAAGTGGGCAATCAGCCCCAGCATTTT. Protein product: CASSPGLQVGNQPQHF.

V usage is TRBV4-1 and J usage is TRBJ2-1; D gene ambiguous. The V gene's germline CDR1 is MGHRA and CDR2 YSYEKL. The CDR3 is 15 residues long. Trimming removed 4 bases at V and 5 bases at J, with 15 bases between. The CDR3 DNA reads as TGCGCCAGCAGCCTCGAAACCCAGCCCCACAATGAGCAGTTCTTC. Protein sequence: CASSLETQPHNEQFF.